Below are 24 T cell receptor beta chains sequenced from a single sample in a study of T-cell reconstitution after alpha-beta-depleted transplantation in children. Molecular barcoding with unique molecular identifiers was used for the TCRbeta library. A single record per CDR3 protein comes from TCRdb applying MiXCR to the PCR reads. The sample contains hundreds of thousands of distinct CDR3 sequences, roughly a tenth of which appear only once. The specimen comprised PBMCs from the stem cell graft donor, sampled from the stem cell graft. Source of these receptors: a human donor who donated a stem cell graft to a child with acute myeloid leukemia.

V gene TRBV27 combines with J gene TRBJ1-1; weak D call: TRBD1 (5 bases). The CDR3 has 12 amino acids. Germline V lookup: CDR1 MNHEY, CDR2 SMNVEV (reference sequence). Trimming removed 5 bases at V and 7 bases at J, with 11 bases between. This CDR3 reads CASSTPGGEAFF. The CDR3 DNA follows: TGTGCCAGCAGTACACCGGGGGGTGAAGCTTTCTTT.

V usage is TRBV29-1 and J usage is TRBJ1-2; 8 bases map to TRBD1. The germline V gene encodes CDR1 SQVTM and CDR2 ANQGSEA. V shed 6 bases, J shed 6 bases, and the junction held 9 bases outside the gene matches. The CDR3 contains 13 residues. The CDR3 DNA reads as TGCAGCGTAGTCCCCCAGGGGGCAGATGGCTACACCTTC. Translation: CSVVPQGADGYTF. Filled out from reference TRBV29-1 and TRBJ1-2, the complete variable domain reads SAVISQKPSRDICQRGTSLTIQCQVDSQVTMMFWYRQQPGQSLTLIATANQGSEATYESGFVIDKFPISRPNLTFSTLTVSNMSPEDSSIYLCSVVPQGADGYTFGSGTRLTVV.

There are a few counts of this clonotype. J is TRBJ2-7 and V is TRBV5-1; TRBD2 is a possible D gene (6 bases). The V gene's germline CDR1 is SGHRS and CDR2 YFSETQ. The V gene lost 3 bases and the J gene lost 0 bases, with 10 bases spanning the gap. The CDR3 length is 14 residues. CDR3 nucleotide sequence: TGCGCCAGCAGCTGGACTACCTTCTCCTACGAGCAGTACTTC. Encoded protein: CASSWTTFSYEQYF.

There are a few counts of this clonotype. This chain links TRBV29-1 with TRBJ2-1, with TRBD2 as a possible D gene (5 bases). Trimming removed 2 bases at V and 5 bases at J, with 16 bases between. The CDR3 sequence is 15 residues long. The germline gives CDR1 SQVTM, CDR2 ANQGSEA. The CDR3 DNA is TGCAGCGTTGAAATAGAACGGGGTTGGGACAATGAGCAGTTCTTC. It encodes CSVEIERGWDNEQFF.

This clonotype was counted many times. The V call is TRBV12-3 or TRBV12-4, the J call TRBJ2-7; maybe TRBD1 (6 bases). V was shortened by 5 bases and J by 8 bases, with 10 bases between the two germline ends. This CDR3 has 11 residues. The CDR3 nucleotides are TGTGCCAGCAGTACCAGGGGACAGCAGTACTTC. As protein: CASSTRGQQYF.

This rearrangement joins TRBV5-6 to TRBJ1-6; weak D call: TRBD1 (6 bases). Trimming cost V 0 bases and J 8 bases, with 15 bases left between them. Germline V gene sequence: CDR1 SGHDT, CDR2 YYEEEE. The CDR3 consists of 16 residues. CDR3 DNA: TGTGCCAGCAGCTTGGGATCTACAGGGAACCATTCACCCCTCCACTTT. Protein product: CASSLGSTGNHSPLHF.

This clonotype was recorded many times. The gene calls are TRBV15 and TRBJ1-4; D not resolved. The V and J ends lost 0 bases and 8 bases respectively, with 7 bases between them. The CDR3 has 13 residues. Germline V lookup: CDR1 LNHNV, CDR2 YYDKDF (reference sequence). CDR3 region: CATSRDSKEKLFF. CDR3 bases: TGTGCCACCAGCAGAGATTCAAAGGAAAAACTGTTTTTT.

The chain joins TRBV6-2 or TRBV6-3 to TRBJ1-5; D is unclear. Germline CDR1 and CDR2: MNHEY and SVGEGT. Between the trimmed V and J ends, which lost 2 bases and 6 bases, there was a span of 17 bases. CDR3 length equals 16 residues. In nucleotides, the CDR3 is TGTGCCAGCAGTTACGCCGGGCGGGGAACGGGTCAGCCCCAGCATTTT. This encodes CASSYAGRGTGQPQHF.

The chain couples TRBV12-3 or TRBV12-4 to TRBJ2-7, with 7 bases lining up with TRBD2. The V gene end was trimmed by 3 bases and the J gene end by 2 bases; junction bases not matched to a gene: 10. This CDR3 region has 16 residues. CDR3: CASSFERDLRPYEQYF. The CDR3 DNA reads TGTGCCAGCAGTTTTGAGCGGGATCTTAGGCCCTACGAGCAGTACTTC.

The chain combines TRBV6-4 with TRBJ1-2; possibly TRBD1 for D (6 bases). Germline CDR1 reads MRHNA; CDR2 reads SNTAGT. The CDR3 contains 13 residues. Between the trimmed V and J ends, which lost 2 bases and 8 bases, there was a span of 12 bases. CDR3 sequence reads: CASSDGGPRGYTF. CDR3 coding DNA: TGTGCCAGCAGTGACGGGGGCCCTAGGGGCTACACCTTC.

This clonotype was seen ten or more times. The chain links TRBV2 to TRBJ2-7; weak D call: TRBD1 (5 bases). Germline V gives CDR1 SNHLY, CDR2 FYNNEI. Trimming shortened V by 6 bases and J by 4 bases, and 10 bases separated the two germline ends. The CDR3 has 12 amino acids. In DNA form, the CDR3 reads TGTGCCAGCAGCGACAGAAAATACGAGCAGTACTTC. Its translation is CASSDRKYEQYF. The entire variable domain, with the rest obtained from reference TRBV2 and TRBJ2-7, is as follows: EPEVTQTPSHQVTQMGQEVILRCVPISNHLYFYWYRQILGQKVEFLVSFYNNEISEKSEIFDDQFSVERPDGSNFTLKIRSTKLEDSAMYFCASSDRKYEQYFGPGTRLTVT.

This clonotype was seen a handful of times. The rearrangement uses TRBV27 and TRBJ2-7; D remains unclear. V lost 3 bases and J lost 3, with 9 bases in between. The CDR3 extends over 13 amino acids. The germline CDR1 and CDR2 sequences are MNHEY and SMNVEV (reference sequence). CDR3 sequence (DNA): TGTGCCAGCAGTTTGTCGACATACTACGAGCAGTACTTC. Translating it yields CASSLSTYYEQYF.

CDR3 sequence: CASSSRLAGGPLAENIQYF. In DNA, the CDR3 is TGTGCCAGCAGTTCGCGACTAGCGGGAGGTCCGTTGGCTGAAAACATTCAGTACTTC. The chain uses TRBV6-5 and TRBJ2-4; 13 nucleotides match TRBD2. After removal of 4 bases from V and 5 bases from J, the junction contained 14 bases not matched to a gene. The CDR3 loop spans 19 amino acids. Germline V gene lookup returns CDR1 MNHEY and CDR2 SVGAGI.

This chain uses TRBV15 with TRBJ2-4, with TRBD1 matching over 7 bases. Trimming cost V 0 bases and J 9 bases; bases outside gene matches: 11. The CDR3 extends over 16 amino acids. Germline V gives CDR1 LNHNV, CDR2 YYDKDF (reference sequence). The CDR3 DNA follows: TGTGCCACCAGCAGAGATGGGTCAGGGGGTGGCGGCATTCAGTACTTC. This gives the protein CATSRDGSGGGGIQYF.

A few counts support this clonotype. The chain combines TRBV28 with TRBJ2-1; 7 bases match TRBD2. J lost 7 bases, V lost 8 bases, and 8 bases had no gene match. The CDR3 runs to 13 residues. Looked up from germline, CDR1 is MDHEN and CDR2 is SYDVKM. CDR3 nucleotides: TGTGCCAGCCTGGGGGGAGGGTGGAATGAGCAGTTCTTC. Its translation: CASLGGGWNEQFF.

This clonotype was observed at least ten times. V gene TRBV29-1 combines with J gene TRBJ2-3, with D possibly TRBD2 on 6 matching bases. V was trimmed by 5 bases and J by 1 base, leaving 16 bases between them. This CDR3 contains 15 residues. CDR1 is SQVTM, CDR2 ANQGSEA, per germline. CDR3 coding DNA: TGCAGCGTTTCCAGCGGGCCGGGTGGCACAGATACGCAGTATTTT. Residues: CSVSSGPGGTDTQYF.

There are a few counts of this clonotype. The chain carries TRBV20-1 and TRBJ2-1; D uncertain. Germline V gene data show CDR1 as DFQATT and CDR2 as SNEGSKA (reference sequence). The CDR3 is 9 residues long. V was clipped by 4 bases and J by 10 bases, with 5 bases between them. CDR3 loop: CSANLEQFF. The CDR3 bases are TGCAGTGCTAATCTGGAGCAGTTCTTC.

The gene calls are TRBV11-1 and TRBJ2-1, with D hard to call. In germline, CDR1 is SGHAT, CDR2 FQDESV (reference sequence). The CDR3 runs 13 residues. V was trimmed by 3 bases and J by 5 bases, leaving 8 bases between them. The CDR3 loop is CASSFKGNNEQFF. In DNA form, the CDR3 reads TGTGCCAGCAGCTTTAAGGGCAACAATGAGCAGTTCTTC.

This clonotype was detected a few times. The chain employs TRBV7-2 and TRBJ2-1; no definite D call. CDR3 length equals 11 residues. V was pared by 4 bases and J by 9 bases, with 7 bases between. Germline CDR1 reads SGHTA; CDR2 reads FQGNSA. The CDR3 DNA reads TGTGCCAGCAGCTCCCCAGGTGAGCAGTTCTTC. Encoded protein: CASSSPGEQFF.

CDR3 coding DNA: TGTGCCAGCAGCTTCCGGACAGTCGCGAGCTCTGGAAACACCATATATTTT. Amino acid sequence: CASSFRTVASSGNTIYF. The rearrangement joins TRBV5-6 to TRBJ1-3, with a weak D call TRBD1 (6 bases). Germline lookup yields CDR1 SGHDT and CDR2 YYEEEE. Trimming removed 2 bases at V and 0 bases at J, with 15 bases between. There are 17 residues in the CDR3.

The V and J genes are TRBV4-3 and TRBJ2-7, with a weak D call TRBD2 (5 bases). CDR3 length: 14 amino acids. Germline V lookup: CDR1 LGHNA, CDR2 YSLEER. Trimming removed 0 bases from V and 4 bases from J, with 10 bases in between. CDR3 residues: CASSQDRLAYEQYF. CDR3 coding DNA: TGCGCCAGCAGCCAAGATCGCCTAGCATACGAGCAGTACTTC.

This clonotype was seen many times. The gene calls are TRBV29-1 and TRBJ2-2; possible D gene TRBD1, 6 bases. The germline CDR1 and CDR2 sequences are SQVTM and ANQGSEA. V lost 7 bases to trimming and J lost 2 bases, with 11 bases between them. The length of the CDR3 is 13 residues. The CDR3 DNA sequence: TGCAGCGCCTCAGGGGCTAACACCGGGGAGCTGTTTTTT. As protein: CSASGANTGELFF.

The rearrangement joins TRBV4-3 to TRBJ2-7; the match to TRBD2 covers 7 bases. V trimming: 0 bases; J trimming: 0 bases; junction bases outside the gene matches: 5. The length of the CDR3 is 16 residues. Germline CDR1 LGHNA, CDR2 YSLEER. The CDR3 protein is CASSQDRLAVSYEQYF. CDR3 bases: TGCGCCAGCAGCCAAGATCGGCTAGCGGTCTCCTACGAGCAGTACTTC.

The table lists this clonotype with many counts. The CDR3 sequence is CASSSNYEQYF. In DNA form, the CDR3 reads TGTGCCAGCAGCTCCAACTACGAGCAGTACTTC. The V and J genes are TRBV5-6 and TRBJ2-7; the D is unclear. Deletions cut 3 bases from V and 3 bases from J, with 4 bases between. In germline, CDR1 is SGHDT, CDR2 YYEEEE. CDR3 length: 11 amino acids. Filled out from reference TRBV5-6 and TRBJ2-7, the complete variable domain reads DAGVTQSPTHLIKTRGQQVTLRCSPKSGHDTVSWYQQALGQGPQFIFQYYEEEERQRGNFPDRFSGHQFPNYSSELNVNALLLGDSALYLCASSSNYEQYFGPGTRLTVT.